The 22 T cell receptor beta chains presented below share a single source sample, sequenced in a study of PD-1 blockade in classical Hodgkin lymphoma. Noted time point: newly diagnosed, previously untreated cHL patient sample. Using magnetic negative selection, the CD4+ T cells were separated out of thawed PBMCs. The data were produced by immunoSEQ multiplex PCR, yet TCRdb's version contains in-frame clones alone and is incomplete. The data contain approximately 35,000 clones, 85% to 90% of them singletons. Material: CD4+ T cells from blood. The origin of the receptors is a human donor with classical Hodgkin lymphoma.

The chain combines TRBV28 with TRBJ1-1, with 10 bases lining up with TRBD1. The CDR3 runs 16 residues. With V trimmed by 6 bases and J by 1 base, 8 bases remained unmatched. Germline CDR1 MDHEN, CDR2 SYDVKM. In DNA, the CDR3 is TGTGCCAGCAGCCTCGACAGGGGGCGGGGGAACACTGAAGCTTTCTTT. Its protein is CASSLDRGRGNTEAFF. The variable domain in full, with the rest retrieved from reference TRBV28 and TRBJ1-1, is DVKVTQSSRYLVKRTGEKVFLECVQDMDHENMFWYRQDPGLGLRLIYFSYDVKMKEKGDIPEGYSVSREKKERFSLILESASTNQTSMYLCASSLDRGRGNTEAFFGQGTRLTVV.

The rearrangement links TRBV4-2 to TRBJ1-2; the D is unclear. The V gene's germline CDR1 is LGHNA and CDR2 YNFKEQ. The V gene lost 0 bases and the J gene lost 3 bases, with 11 bases spanning the gap. The CDR3 is 15 residues long. CDR3 nucleotide sequence: TGTGCCAGCAGCCAAGAGAAGAGTCAGTACTATGGCTACACCTTC. Its protein is CASSQEKSQYYGYTF.

The J gene is TRBJ2-1, the V gene TRBV5-1, with 12 positions matching TRBD2. There are 16 residues in the CDR3. Trimming took 0 bases from V and 8 from J; bases not matched to a gene: 6. CDR1 is SGHRS and CDR2 is YFSETQ in the germline V gene. CDR3 in DNA: TGCGCCAGCAGCTTGGAGACTAGCGGGAGAATCCATGAGCAGTTCTTC. As protein: CASSLETSGRIHEQFF.

The V gene is TRBV18, the J gene TRBJ2-5; 10 nucleotides agree with TRBD1. The CDR3 has 15 residues. The trim removed 2 bases at V and 2 bases at J, leaving 2 bases unmatched. Germline lookup yields CDR1 KGHSH and CDR2 LQKENI. CDR3 coding DNA: TGTGCCAGCTCACCAAGGACAGGGGGGCAAGAGACCCAGTACTTC. Translation: CASSPRTGGQETQYF.

J is TRBJ1-1 and V is TRBV18; 11 positions match TRBD1. V shed 4 bases and J 3 bases; nucleotides not matched to a gene: 4. CDR1 is KGHSH and CDR2 is LQKENI in the germline V gene. The CDR3 is made up of 15 amino acids. The CDR3 is CASSQGQGAHTEAFF. The CDR3 region has the DNA TGTGCCAGCTCACAAGGACAGGGGGCGCACACTGAAGCTTTCTTT. Using reference TRBV18 and TRBJ1-1 for the parts outside the CDR3, the full variable domain is NAGVMQNPRHLVRRRGQEARLRCSPMKGHSHVYWYRQLPEEGLKFMVYLQKENIIDESGMPKERFSAEFPKEGPSILRIQQVVRGDSAAYFCASSQGQGAHTEAFFGQGTRLTVV.

The rearrangement links TRBV19 to TRBJ1-2; D is perhaps TRBD1 (6 bases). Germline V gene lookup returns CDR1 LNHDA and CDR2 SQIVND (reference sequence). The CDR3 spans 14 residues. V was trimmed by 7 bases and J by 4 bases, leaving 16 bases between them. This CDR3 is CASKGGTLGYGYTF. The CDR3 DNA reads as TGTGCCAGTAAGGGGGGGACCCTAGGCTATGGCTACACCTTC.

For the CDR3, the DNA is TGTGCCTGGAGTATGCGGACTGAAGCTTTCTTT. Protein: CAWSMRTEAFF. This chain links TRBV30 with TRBJ1-1; no reliable D call. CDR1 is GTSNPN, CDR2 SVGIG, per germline (reference sequence). V lost 2 bases, J lost 5 bases, and 6 bases lay in between. This CDR3 spans 11 amino acids.

This chain connects TRBV6-1 to TRBJ2-1; D might be TRBD2 (6 bases). With 6 bases removed from V and 2 bases from J, the gap between germline ends came to 11 bases. Germline V gene sequence: CDR1 MNHNS, CDR2 SASEGT. This CDR3 spans 14 amino acids. The CDR3 DNA is TGTGCCAGCAGCGGGAGTATCGCCTACAATGAGCAGTTCTTC. It specifies CASSGSIAYNEQFF.

This sequence joins TRBV6-1 and TRBJ1-2; TRBD1 is a possible D gene (6 bases). This CDR3 region has 13 residues. Germline CDR1 reads MNHNS; CDR2 reads SASEGT. Trimming removed 6 bases from V and 3 bases from J, with 11 bases in between. For the CDR3, the DNA is TGTGCCAGCAGAGTTCAGGGGTACTATGGCTACACCTTC. Amino acids: CASRVQGYYGYTF.

This chain connects TRBV6-1 to TRBJ1-5, with D tentatively TRBD1 (6 bases). V gave up 6 bases and J gave up 4 bases, with 10 bases separating them. The CDR3 totals 13 residues. The germline gives CDR1 MNHNS, CDR2 SASEGT. The CDR3 here is CASRGGPNQPQHF. The CDR3, as DNA: TGTGCCAGCAGGGGGGGCCCGAATCAGCCCCAGCATTTT.

The V gene is TRBV19, the J gene TRBJ2-2; 9 bases align to TRBD1. Germline trimming cut 6 bases from V and 4 bases from J; bases unmatched to any gene: 3. The CDR3 consists of 14 residues. CDR1 LNHDA and CDR2 SQIVND come from the germline V gene (reference sequence). CDR3 in DNA: TGTGCCAGTAGACTGACAGGGGGCACCGGGGAGCTGTTTTTT. Amino acid sequence: CASRLTGGTGELFF. Full variable domain (outside the CDR3, taken from reference TRBV19 and TRBJ2-2): DGGITQSPKYLFRKEGQNVTLSCEQNLNHDAMYWYRQDPGQGLRLIYYSQIVNDFQKGDIAEGYSVSREKKESFPLTVTSAQKNPTAFYLCASRLTGGTGELFFGEGSRLTVL.

V is TRBV5-4 and J is TRBJ1-2; D ambiguous. Trimming removed 3 bases at V and 3 bases at J, with 12 bases between. Germline-derived CDR1 and CDR2 are SGHNT and YYREEE (reference sequence). The CDR3 runs 14 residues. CDR3 sequence reads: CASSWYGSYYGYTF. The CDR3 nucleotides read TGTGCCAGCAGCTGGTACGGATCATACTATGGCTACACCTTC.

The chain carries TRBV19 and TRBJ1-4, with TRBD1 as a possible D gene (5 bases). The germline V gene encodes CDR1 LNHDA and CDR2 SQIVND (reference sequence). With 5 bases removed from V and 0 bases from J, the gap between germline ends came to 16 bases. The CDR3 length is 17 residues. The CDR3 is CASSSGTLGATNEKLFF. CDR3 bases: TGTGCCAGTAGTTCCGGGACGTTAGGGGCAACTAATGAAAAACTGTTTTTT.

The chain combines TRBV30 with TRBJ2-5; 9 bases map to TRBD1. CDR3 length: 14 residues. CDR1 is GTSNPN and CDR2 is SVGIG in the germline V gene (reference sequence). V was clipped by 2 bases and J by 5 bases; unmatched bases: 6. The CDR3 is CAWSRWTGDETQYF. The CDR3 DNA reads TGTGCCTGGAGTCGCTGGACAGGGGATGAGACCCAGTACTTC.

This clone has a single count. CDR3: CASSEGFESLVDEQYF. The CDR3 nucleotides are TGCGCCAGCAGTGAGGGGTTTGAATCCCTTGTGGACGAGCAGTACTTC. V usage is TRBV10-2 and J usage is TRBJ2-7; D remains ambiguous. The germline CDR1 and CDR2 sequences are WSHSY and SAAADI. The length of the CDR3 is 16 residues. V shed 2 bases and J shed 5 bases, with 19 bases lying between them.

V usage is TRBV30 and J usage is TRBJ1-2; perhaps TRBD1 as D (5 bases). The V end lost 4 bases, the J end lost 2 bases, and 11 bases lay between the germline ends. The CDR3 extends over 13 amino acids. Germline-derived CDR1 and CDR2 are GTSNPN and SVGIG (reference sequence). The CDR3 sequence is CAWNLQENYGYTF. The CDR3 DNA is TGTGCCTGGAACTTACAGGAGAACTATGGCTACACCTTC.

The chain employs TRBV11-3 and TRBJ2-7; D possibly uses TRBD1 or TRBD2 (6 bases each). Trimming cost V 4 bases and J 0 bases, with 16 bases left between them. The CDR3 runs to 16 residues. Germline CDR1 reads SGHNT; CDR2 reads YENEEA. CDR3 in DNA: TGTGCCAGCAGCTGGGGGGCGGCGGTGAGCTCCTACGAGCAGTACTTC. Translated: CASSWGAAVSSYEQYF.

V usage is TRBV30 and J usage is TRBJ1-2, with 9 positions matching TRBD1. The J segment lost 7 bases and the V segment lost 5 bases, leaving 8 bases of the junction unmatched. The CDR3 runs to 13 residues. The germline CDR1 and CDR2 sequences are GTSNPN and SVGIG (reference sequence). Here the CDR3 reads CAWGVQGAPGYTF. The CDR3 region has the DNA TGTGCCTGGGGAGTACAGGGGGCGCCTGGCTACACCTTC.

The gene calls are TRBV6-4 and TRBJ1-1; D is undetermined. Germline CDR1 is MRHNA and CDR2 is SNTAGT. This CDR3 spans 14 amino acids. Trimming took 5 bases from V and 7 from J, leaving 17 bases between them. The CDR3 sequence is CASSLRSRSNEAFF. DNA for the CDR3: TGTGCCAGCAGTCTAAGGTCCCGGTCCAATGAAGCTTTCTTT.

The gene calls are TRBV6-1 and TRBJ1-2, with D uncertain. This CDR3 is 12 amino acids long. Germline loops: CDR1 MNHNS, CDR2 SASEGT. The V gene lost 3 bases and the J gene lost 8 bases, with 10 bases spanning the gap. CDR3 loop: CASSETPSGYTF. The DNA of the CDR3 is TGTGCCAGCAGTGAGACCCCATCGGGCTACACCTTC.

The sample holds a few counts of this clone. The chain joins TRBV6-5 to TRBJ1-1; no clear D gene. Germline CDR1 is MNHEY and CDR2 is SVGAGI. Trimming removed 2 bases from V and 0 bases from J, with 7 bases in between. CDR3 length: 14 residues. The CDR3 is CASSYGNMNTEAFF. The CDR3 nucleotides read TGTGCCAGCAGTTACGGCAACATGAACACTGAAGCTTTCTTT.

The V gene is TRBV19, the J gene TRBJ2-7; 8 bases are a match to TRBD2. Trimming removed 2 bases from V and 2 bases from J; junction bases left unmatched: 5. The CDR3 contains 15 residues. Germline V lookup: CDR1 LNHDA, CDR2 SQIVND (reference sequence). The CDR3 protein is CASSINAGGTYEQYF. The CDR3, as DNA: TGTGCCAGTAGTATAAATGCGGGGGGCACCTACGAGCAGTACTTC. Variable domain in full (rest from reference TRBV19 and TRBJ2-7): DGGITQSPKYLFRKEGQNVTLSCEQNLNHDAMYWYRQDPGQGLRLIYYSQIVNDFQKGDIAEGYSVSREKKESFPLTVTSAQKNPTAFYLCASSINAGGTYEQYFGPGTRLTVT.